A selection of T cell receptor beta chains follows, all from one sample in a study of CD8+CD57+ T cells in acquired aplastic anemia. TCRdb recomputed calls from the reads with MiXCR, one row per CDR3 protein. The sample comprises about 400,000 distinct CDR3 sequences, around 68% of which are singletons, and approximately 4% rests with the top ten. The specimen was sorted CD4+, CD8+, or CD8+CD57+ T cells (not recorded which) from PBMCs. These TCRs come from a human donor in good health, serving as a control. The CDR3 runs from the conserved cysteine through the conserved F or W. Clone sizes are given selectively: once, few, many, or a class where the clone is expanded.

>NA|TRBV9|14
CATSARLSGSTDNF
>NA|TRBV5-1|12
CASSLGGHRPYF
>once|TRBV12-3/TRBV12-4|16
CASSLGPVGPSYEQYF
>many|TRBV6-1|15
CASSATASSGNTIYF
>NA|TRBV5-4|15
CATSWSGTYNSPLHF
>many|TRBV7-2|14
CASSSERGAVEQFF
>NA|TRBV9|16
CASRAQGRYVANVPTF
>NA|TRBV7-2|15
CASSFAGENYGYTTF
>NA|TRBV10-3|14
CASRGRPARAEELF
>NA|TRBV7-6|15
CASSTAGGQFGELFF
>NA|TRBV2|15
CASSGSTARTYDQYF
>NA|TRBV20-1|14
CSATGLAGVHEQFF
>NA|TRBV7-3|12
CASRPKPGPLPF
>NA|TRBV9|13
CASSSTRFETEYF
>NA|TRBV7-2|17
CASSLAVGRGATDTQYF
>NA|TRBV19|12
CAGTDREQPQHF